The clone carrying this TCR beta chain was recorded at least ten times. Its antigen is not identified. Findings of the study overall: Tumor memory CD4+ T cell TCR gene usage was found to cluster with blood and lymph node memory CD4+ cells and with lymph node naive CD4+ cells. Tumor Tregs overlapped most with tumor, then blood, naive CD4+ cells. The larger cohort examined one V-J beta rearrangement, not whole repertoires.

Germline CDR1 reads KGHSH; CDR2 reads LQKENI. J was trimmed by 4 bases and V by 2 bases; bases with no gene match: 3. This CDR3 region has 15 residues. MiXCR was run by TCRdb on the 5' RACE reads, yielding one entry per CDR3 protein. The data contain around 8,000 distinct CDR3 sequences, 30% to 40% of them seen just once; the ten biggest clones take up roughly 6.6%. The chain employs TRBV18 and TRBJ2-2; TRBD2 matches 8 bases. What was sequenced was tumor-infiltrating memory CD4+ T cells sorted from the breast tumor. Subset of the sample: memory CD4+ T cells, CD4+CD45RO+CD25-. This clonotype was sampled from a female donor with breast cancer. For the CDR3, the DNA is TGTGCCAGCTCACCATCCGCGGGAGGCACCGGGGAGCTGTTTTTT. It codes for CASSPSAGGTGELFF.